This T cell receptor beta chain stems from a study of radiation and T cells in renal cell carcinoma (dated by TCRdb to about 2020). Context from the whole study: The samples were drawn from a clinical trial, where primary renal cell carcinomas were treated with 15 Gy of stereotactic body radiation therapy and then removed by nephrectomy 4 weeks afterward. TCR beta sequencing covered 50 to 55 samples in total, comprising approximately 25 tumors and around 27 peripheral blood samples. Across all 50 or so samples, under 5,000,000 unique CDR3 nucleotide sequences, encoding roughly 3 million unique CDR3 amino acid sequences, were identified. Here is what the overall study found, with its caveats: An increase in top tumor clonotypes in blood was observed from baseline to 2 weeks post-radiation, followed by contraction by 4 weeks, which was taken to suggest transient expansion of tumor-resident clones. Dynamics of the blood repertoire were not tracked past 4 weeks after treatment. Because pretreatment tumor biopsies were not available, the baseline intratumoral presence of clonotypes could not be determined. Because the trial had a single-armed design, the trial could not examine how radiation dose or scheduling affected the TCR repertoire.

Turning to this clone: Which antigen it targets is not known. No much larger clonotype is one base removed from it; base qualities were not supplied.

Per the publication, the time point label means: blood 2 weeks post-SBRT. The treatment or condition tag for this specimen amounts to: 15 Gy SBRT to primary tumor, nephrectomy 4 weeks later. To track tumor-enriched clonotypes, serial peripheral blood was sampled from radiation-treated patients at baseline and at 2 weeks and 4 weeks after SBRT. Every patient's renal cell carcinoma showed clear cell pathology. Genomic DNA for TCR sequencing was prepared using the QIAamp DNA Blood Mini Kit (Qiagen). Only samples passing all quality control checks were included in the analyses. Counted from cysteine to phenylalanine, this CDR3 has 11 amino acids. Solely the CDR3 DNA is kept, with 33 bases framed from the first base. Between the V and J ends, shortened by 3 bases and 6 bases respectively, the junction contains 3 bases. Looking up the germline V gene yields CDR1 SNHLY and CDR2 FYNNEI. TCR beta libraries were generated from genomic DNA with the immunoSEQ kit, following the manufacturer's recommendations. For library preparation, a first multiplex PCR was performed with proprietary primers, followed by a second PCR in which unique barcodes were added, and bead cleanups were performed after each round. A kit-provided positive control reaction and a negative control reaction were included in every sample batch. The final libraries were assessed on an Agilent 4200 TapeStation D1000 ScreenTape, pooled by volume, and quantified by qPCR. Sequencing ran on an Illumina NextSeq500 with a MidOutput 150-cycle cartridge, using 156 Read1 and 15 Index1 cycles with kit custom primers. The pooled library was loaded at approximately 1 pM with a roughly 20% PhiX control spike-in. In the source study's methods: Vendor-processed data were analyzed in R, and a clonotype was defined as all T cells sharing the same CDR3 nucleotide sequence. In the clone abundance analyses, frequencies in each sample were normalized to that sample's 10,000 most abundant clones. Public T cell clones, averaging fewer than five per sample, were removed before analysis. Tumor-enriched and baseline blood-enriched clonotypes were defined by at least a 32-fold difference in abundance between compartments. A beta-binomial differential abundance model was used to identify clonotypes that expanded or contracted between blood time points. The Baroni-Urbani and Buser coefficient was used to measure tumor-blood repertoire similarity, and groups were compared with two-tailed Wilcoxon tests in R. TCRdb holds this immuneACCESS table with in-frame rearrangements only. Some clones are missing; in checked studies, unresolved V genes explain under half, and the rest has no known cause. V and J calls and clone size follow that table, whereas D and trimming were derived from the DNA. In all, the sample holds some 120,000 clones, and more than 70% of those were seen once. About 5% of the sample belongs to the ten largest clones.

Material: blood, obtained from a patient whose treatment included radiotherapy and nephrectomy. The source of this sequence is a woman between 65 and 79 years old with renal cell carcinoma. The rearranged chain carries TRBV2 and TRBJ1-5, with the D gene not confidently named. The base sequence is TGTGCCAGCAGTGATAGTCAGCCCCAGCATTTT. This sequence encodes CASSDSQPQHF.